The sequence of this T cell receptor beta chain was determined in a study of blood T cell repertoires in COVID-19. Method: immunoSEQ multiplex PCR; TCRdb's copy keeps in-frame clones and lacks some. The profile shows 65,000 to 80,000 clones, around 91% of them singletons. Per the germline V gene, CDR1 is ENHRY and CDR2 is SYGVKD. V was trimmed by 3 bases and J by 4 bases, leaving 6 bases between them. The CDR3 covers 13 residues. This clone came up once. Sequencing was carried out using peripheral blood. The J gene is TRBJ1-4, the V gene TRBV10-3; D not resolved. This TCR was sampled from a human donor in a cohort sampled during active COVID-19. CDR3 sequence (DNA): TGTGCCATCAGTGACCTAGATAATGAAAAACTGTTTTTT. It encodes CAISDLDNEKLFF.